These 15 T cell receptor beta chains originate from one sample sequenced in a study of cytomegalovirus exposure and HLA in healthy donors. Primers included in the PCR were 60 Vbeta and 13 Jbeta primers. The data were produced by immunoSEQ multiplex PCR, yet TCRdb's version contains in-frame clones alone and is incomplete. Seen here are roughly 140,000 clones, around 85% observed once, and the top ten hold around 4.3%. The material sequenced was PBMCs. The source is a man in his forties in good health and CMV-seropositive.

V is TRBV6-1 and J is TRBJ2-7; 8 bases are a match to TRBD1. J gave up 5 bases and V 6 bases, and 9 bases lay outside the gene matches. The germline V gene encodes CDR1 MNHNS and CDR2 SASEGT. CDR3 size: 14 residues. CDR3 DNA sequence: TGTGCCAGCAGGACCGGGACAGGTAGCGACGAGCAGTACTTC. Its translation is CASRTGTGSDEQYF.

Only one count was recorded for this clone. The V and J genes are TRBV14 and TRBJ2-7, with 7 bases lining up with TRBD2. The J segment lost 4 bases and the V segment lost 6 bases, leaving 9 bases of the junction unmatched. The CDR3 runs 14 residues. Germline-derived CDR1 and CDR2 are SGHDN and FVKESK. CDR3 sequence: CASRPSGNRYEQYF. The CDR3 DNA is TGTGCCAGCAGACCCAGCGGGAATAGATACGAGCAGTACTTC.

The CDR3: CASSPSGGTDTQYF. In DNA form, the CDR3 reads TGTGCCAGCAGCCCTAGCGGGGGGACAGATACGCAGTATTTT. The chain combines TRBV7-3 with TRBJ2-3, with 11 bases aligning to TRBD2. CDR1 SGHTA and CDR2 FQGTGA come from the germline V gene. The CDR3 loop spans 14 amino acids. V gave up 5 bases and J gave up 3 bases; unmatched junction bases: 1.

On this clone: Other DNA variants within this sample encode the same CDR3. This sequence joins TRBV30 and TRBJ2-1; 7 nucleotides line up with TRBD2. V was clipped by 0 bases and J by 10 bases; unmatched bases: 0. The CDR3 is 11 amino acids. CDR1 and CDR2 (germline): GTSNPN, SVGIG (reference sequence). The CDR3 DNA is TGTGCCTGGAGTGTAGCGGGAGAGCAGTTCTTC. Its protein product is CAWSVAGEQFF.

The chain has TRBV27 and TRBJ2-1, with TRBD2 matching over 12 bases. V lost 2 bases and J lost 4; bases outside the gene matches: 15. The length of the CDR3 is 20 residues. Looked up from germline, CDR1 is MNHEY and CDR2 is SMNVEV (reference sequence). The CDR3 loop reads CASSLAGLAGTKTFYNEQFF. Here the CDR3 DNA reads TGTGCCAGCAGTTTAGCTGGACTAGCGGGAACCAAGACTTTTTACAATGAGCAGTTCTTC.

The chain links TRBV5-4 to TRBJ2-7; 13 nucleotides line up with TRBD2. With V trimmed by 5 bases and J by 4 bases, 9 bases remained unmatched. This CDR3 has 16 residues. Germline V gene sequence: CDR1 SGHNT, CDR2 YYREEE (reference sequence). The CDR3 loop is CASRGRLAGGLYEQYF. The CDR3 nucleotides read TGTGCCAGCAGGGGGAGACTAGCGGGAGGACTTTACGAGCAGTACTTC.

The chain carries TRBV29-1 and TRBJ2-1, with TRBD2 identical over 8 bases. From germline, CDR1 is SQVTM and CDR2 ANQGSEA. CDR3 length: 14 residues. Trimming took 1 base from V and 8 from J; bases not matched to a gene: 7. CDR3 in DNA: TGCAGCGTTGAAGGGCCACTAGCGGTGGATGAGCAGTTCTTC. Amino acid sequence: CSVEGPLAVDEQFF.

This chain connects TRBV27 to TRBJ2-5; 10 nucleotides align to TRBD1. The germline CDR1 and CDR2 sequences are MNHEY and SMNVEV (reference sequence). The CDR3 runs to 15 residues. Trimming cost V 3 bases and J 5 bases; bases outside gene matches: 6. The CDR3 coding sequence is TGTGCCAGCAGTTTTGGGACAGGGGTTAGGGAGACCCAGTACTTC. This sequence encodes CASSFGTGVRETQYF.

DNA for the CDR3: TGCGCCAGCAGCCAAGATGTCGGGGGGCGAAATCAGCCCCAGCATTTT. It translates to CASSQDVGGRNQPQHF. The chain combines TRBV4-3 with TRBJ1-5; perhaps TRBD1 as D (6 bases). Deletions cut 0 bases from V and 4 bases from J, with 13 bases between. Germline V gene sequence: CDR1 LGHNA, CDR2 YSLEER. The CDR3 totals 16 residues.

The chain joins TRBV2 to TRBJ2-2; 10 bases line up with TRBD1. The germline CDR1 and CDR2 sequences are SNHLY and FYNNEI. The CDR3 has 16 amino acids. The V and J ends lost 8 bases and 4 bases, in that order; junction bases with no gene match: 10. This CDR3 reads CASGGTGVRSTGELFF. CDR3 DNA sequence: TGTGCCAGCGGAGGGACAGGGGTAAGGAGCACCGGGGAGCTGTTTTTT.

In its sample, this clone was seen once. The chain links TRBV14 to TRBJ2-7, with 12 bases aligning to TRBD1. Unmatched junction bases numbered 10, after V lost 6 bases and J lost 7 bases. The germline V gene encodes CDR1 SGHDN and CDR2 FVKESK. The CDR3 spans 15 residues. The CDR3 is CASSRDRGRSFEQYF. Written as DNA, the CDR3 is TGTGCCAGCAGTCGGGACAGGGGGCGAAGTTTTGAGCAGTACTTC.

The chain uses TRBV5-6 and TRBJ1-1; D is possibly TRBD1 (5 bases). V was trimmed by 0 bases and J by 2 bases, leaving 11 bases between them. CDR3 length: 15 amino acids. CDR1 and CDR2 (germline): SGHDT, YYEEEE. The CDR3 here is CASSLVGRVNTEAFF. The CDR3 nucleotides are TGTGCCAGCAGCTTGGTCGGCAGGGTCAACACTGAAGCTTTCTTT.

The V call is TRBV18, the J call TRBJ1-2; TRBD1 agrees at 7 bases. The V gene's germline CDR1 is KGHSH and CDR2 LQKENI. Germline trimming cut 6 bases from V and 3 bases from J; bases unmatched to any gene: 7. This CDR3 has 14 amino acids. CDR3 protein: CASSADRADYGYTF. The CDR3 DNA sequence: TGTGCCAGCTCCGCCGACAGGGCGGACTATGGCTACACCTTC.

J is TRBJ1-5 and V is TRBV27; TRBD1 is a possible D gene (5 bases). The V end lost 3 bases, the J end lost 2 bases, and 8 bases lay between the germline ends. Looked up from germline, CDR1 is MNHEY and CDR2 is SMNVEV (reference sequence). This CDR3 has 14 amino acids. DNA of the CDR3: TGTGCCAGCAGTTTTGCGGGGCGCAATCAGCCCCAGCATTTT. Amino acid sequence: CASSFAGRNQPQHF.

The V call is TRBV5-6, the J call TRBJ1-2; 8 nucleotides agree with TRBD1. The CDR3 is 14 amino acids. Per germline, CDR1 SGHDT and CDR2 YYEEEE. V shed 0 bases, J shed 6 bases, and the junction held 4 bases outside the gene matches. CDR3 sequence (DNA): TGTGCCAGCAGCTTGGCAGGGGGCAGAAATGGCTACACCTTC. Residues: CASSLAGGRNGYTF.